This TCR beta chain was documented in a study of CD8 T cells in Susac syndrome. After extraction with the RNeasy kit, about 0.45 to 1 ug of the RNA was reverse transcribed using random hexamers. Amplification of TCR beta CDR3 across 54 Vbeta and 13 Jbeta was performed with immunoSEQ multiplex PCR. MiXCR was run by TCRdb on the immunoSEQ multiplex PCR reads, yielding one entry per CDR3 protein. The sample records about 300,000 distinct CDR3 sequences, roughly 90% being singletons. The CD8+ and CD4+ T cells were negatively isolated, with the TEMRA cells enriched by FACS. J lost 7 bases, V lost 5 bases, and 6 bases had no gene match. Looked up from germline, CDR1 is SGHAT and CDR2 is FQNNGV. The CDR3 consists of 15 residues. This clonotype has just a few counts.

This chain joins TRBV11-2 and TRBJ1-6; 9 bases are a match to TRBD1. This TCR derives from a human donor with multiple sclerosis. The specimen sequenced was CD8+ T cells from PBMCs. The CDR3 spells CASSRKTGGNSPLHF. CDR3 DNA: TGTGCCAGCAGCCGTAAGACAGGGGGAAATTCACCCCTCCACTTT.